A selection of T cell receptor beta chains follows, all from one sample in a study of regulatory and conventional T cells in RAG deficiency. The protocol was immunoSEQ multiplex PCR, while the TCRdb copy is restricted to in-frame clones and leaves out a portion. Here the sample spans some 21,000 clones, 95% to 97% being singletons. These data also featured in a second study, about regulatory T cells.

The specimen was CD25- CD4+ T cells sorted from blood. These receptors were obtained from a human donor in good health. Both conserved end residues are part of each CDR3.

V gene	J gene	CDR3 protein
TRBV19	TRBJ2-5	CASSAQTGGETQYF
TRBV6-5	TRBJ1-4	CASSYSGGNEKLFF
TRBV2	TRBJ1-5	CASRRDFNQPQHF
TRBV10-3	TRBJ2-7	CASQGGGDEQYF
TRBV7-2	TRBJ1-6	CASSLGGSSYNSPLHF
TRBV28	TRBJ2-7	CASSLPTGLSYEQYF
TRBV19	TRBJ1-2	CASRNNRGPTYGYTF
TRBV7-9	TRBJ1-2	CASSFLTGTGGEPTF
TRBV27	TRBJ1-1	CASSSPSRQGTNTEAFF
TRBV30	TRBJ1-1	CAWSEGGGRAFF
TRBV19	TRBJ1-5	CASSIRGRGNQPQHF
TRBV27	TRBJ1-1	CASSFRTGERPEAFF
TRBV18	TRBJ1-1	CASSPLTGGTVTEAFF
TRBV6-5	TRBJ1-2	CASSFHPGQGVYGYTF
TRBV5-6	TRBJ1-2	CASSLSVDRRYGYTF
TRBV6-7	TRBJ1-2	CASSYGTGDFNYGYTF
TRBV9	TRBJ2-7	CASSVGGQGSHEQYF
TRBV27	TRBJ1-2	CASSLTTGHNYGYTF
TRBV18	TRBJ2-3	CASSVATDTQYF
TRBV28	TRBJ2-6	CASSLVLGGSGANVLTF
TRBV2	TRBJ2-2	CASSERGPGGTGELFF
TRBV5-4	TRBJ2-3	CASSYTSGTSGTDTQYF
TRBV5-4	TRBJ2-3	CASSLDIQGTDTQYF
TRBV9	TRBJ1-2	CASSPRQGTNYGYTF
TRBV7-3	TRBJ1-2	CASSLGQEPYGYTF
TRBV9	TRBJ1-5	CASSVQGLSNQPQHF
TRBV5-4	TRBJ2-7	CASSLAGGSNEQYF
TRBV10-3	TRBJ1-5	CAISESGETPQHF
TRBV2	TRBJ2-3	CASKAKRGPNISTDTQYF
TRBV21-1	TRBJ2-1	CASSSTGVNEQFF
TRBV7-2	TRBJ2-7	CASSRDSAYEQYF
TRBV6-1	TRBJ1-3	CASRTSSGDTIYF
TRBV6-1	TRBJ2-5	CASSEGRFQETQYF
TRBV28	TRBJ1-2	CASTLLGGSSIYGYTF
TRBV18	TRBJ2-3	CASAYTDTQYF
TRBV11-2	TRBJ2-7	CASSLMGGSFGQYF
TRBV5-1	TRBJ2-7	CASSFVQGFVYEQYF
TRBV29-1	TRBJ2-2	CSVETGGMSNTGELFF
TRBV18	TRBJ2-1	CASSPGSSSYNEQFF
TRBV7-3	TRBJ1-1	CASSFGQLNTEAFF
TRBV15	TRBJ1-1	CATSRQGFRLDTEAFF
TRBV30	TRBJ1-6	CAWSDGQTYNSPLHF
TRBV7-2	TRBJ1-2	CASRASNYGYTF
TRBV27	TRBJ1-2	CASSSGGYYGYTF
TRBV6-5	TRBJ1-2	CASSYDGGASGYTF
TRBV13	TRBJ1-2	CASSGWVQEGYYGYTF
TRBV6-5	TRBJ1-6	CASRTGNSPLHF
TRBV5-4	TRBJ2-1	CASSPRTSGIYNEQFF
TRBV19	TRBJ2-7	CASGTGYEQYF